A single sample is the source of the 14 T cell receptor beta chains below, sequenced in a study of Graves' ophthalmopathy and Graves' hyperthyroidism. The authors amplified TCR beta CDR3 regions, and they did so from RNA transcripts for repertoire sequencing. An initial RT-PCR round employing HTBI primers preceded a second-round multiplex PCR. TCRdb redid the calling of the multiplex PCR reads with MiXCR, one entry per CDR3 protein. The sample yields around 660,000 distinct CDR3 sequences, 35% to 50% seen once. Sequencing was done on a sample of peripheral blood. These receptors originate from an adult man with Graves' ophthalmopathy.

The V and J genes are TRBV20-1 and TRBJ2-2, with D perhaps matching TRBD2 (5 bases). Looked up from germline, CDR1 is DFQATT and CDR2 is SNEGSKA (reference sequence). The CDR3 consists of 14 residues. The V and J ends lost 5 bases and 5 bases respectively, with 15 bases between them. The CDR3 nucleotides are TGCAGTGCTGTGGACTCGCCGGGTACCGGGGAGCTGTTTTTT. It is translated as CSAVDSPGTGELFF.

This clonotype has a count of ten or more. The chain recombines TRBV7-2 with TRBJ2-7, with a tentative D call TRBD2 (6 bases). The CDR3 consists of 16 residues. V lost 2 bases, J lost 1 base, and 15 bases lay in between. Germline CDR1 and CDR2: SGHTA and FQGNSA. The CDR3 sequence is CASSLSHLSGSYEQYF. DNA for the CDR3: TGTGCCAGCAGCTTAAGCCACCTTAGCGGTTCCTACGAGCAGTACTTC.

In this sample, this clonotype turned up a few times. At one end, the junction sequence differs from germline, possibly due to a read error. V and J are TRBV10-3 and TRBJ1-5; no reliable D call. Germline assignment: CDR1 ENHRY and CDR2 SYGVKD. The CDR3 is 14 amino acids. The CDR3 nucleotides are TGTGCCAGCAGTTACTATGGGCCGGGCCAGCCCCAGCATTTT. This encodes CASSYYGPGQPQHF.

This chain links TRBV7-9 with TRBJ1-1; TRBD1 aligns across 8 bases. CDR3 size: 14 residues. Germline CDR1 reads SEHNR; CDR2 reads FQNEAQ (reference sequence). The V gene end was trimmed by 5 bases and the J gene end by 5 bases; junction bases not matched to a gene: 7. CDR3 in DNA: TGTGCCAGCAGCCTCCAACAGGGGGGGACTGAAGCTTTCTTT. This codes for CASSLQQGGTEAFF.

This chain uses TRBV2 with TRBJ2-3; 9 nucleotides agree with TRBD1. The CDR3 is 11 amino acids. Germline CDR1 and CDR2: SNHLY and FYNNEI. The V and J ends lost 8 bases and 14 bases, in that order; junction bases with no gene match: 8. The CDR3 bases are TGTGCCAGCTACGGGACAGGGAGAGGGTATTTT. Encoded protein: CASYGTGRGYF.

This clonotype has at least ten counts. The rearrangement joins TRBV7-6 to TRBJ2-5; TRBD2 is a possible D gene (5 bases). Germline V gene lookup returns CDR1 SGHVS and CDR2 FNYEAQ. The CDR3 contains 13 residues. V was trimmed by 2 bases and J by 3 bases, leaving 7 bases between them. The CDR3, as DNA: TGTGCCAGCAGCTTACGACTAAAAGAGACCCAGTACTTC. Its translation: CASSLRLKETQYF.

The gene calls are TRBV6-1 and TRBJ2-7; possibly TRBD1 or TRBD2 for D (5 bases each). Trimming shortened V by 5 bases and J by 6 bases, and 17 bases separated the two germline ends. The CDR3 totals 14 residues. Germline-derived CDR1 and CDR2 are MNHNS and SASEGT. The CDR3 nucleotides are TGTGCCAGCAGTTACTCGGCAGGTGGGGGCGAGCAGTACTTC. The encoded protein is CASSYSAGGGEQYF.

The rearrangement links TRBV2 to TRBJ2-3; D might be TRBD1 or TRBD2, each matching 5 bases. The CDR3 is 14 residues long. Trimming cost V 5 bases and J 6 bases, with 15 bases left between them. Per the germline V gene, CDR1 is SNHLY and CDR2 is FYNNEI. The CDR3 loop reads CASSTTGPHDTQYF. CDR3 nucleotides: TGTGCCAGCAGTACGACGGGACCCCACGATACGCAGTATTTT.

The chain uses TRBV29-1 and TRBJ2-1; D remains unclear. The CDR3 sequence is 13 residues long. Germline assignment: CDR1 SQVTM and CDR2 ANQGSEA. V shed 6 bases and J shed 2 bases, with 11 bases lying between them. The DNA for the CDR3 is TGCAGCGTCCGTACACCGGCCTACAATGAGCAGTTCTTC. Translation gives CSVRTPAYNEQFF.

This clonotype was detected ten times or more. The CDR3 here is CASSLVGQGDQPQHF. CDR3 bases: TGTGCCAGCAGCTTAGTAGGACAGGGCGATCAGCCCCAGCATTTT. V usage is TRBV7-9 and J usage is TRBJ1-5; 8 positions agree with TRBD1. The CDR3 loop spans 15 amino acids. J lost 5 bases, V lost 1 base, and 4 bases had no gene match. Germline V gene lookup returns CDR1 SEHNR and CDR2 FQNEAQ (reference sequence). The whole variable domain, remainder taken from reference TRBV7-9 and TRBJ1-5, is DTGVSQNPRHKITKRGQNVTFRCDPISEHNRLYWYRQTLGQGPEFLTYFQNEAQLEKSRLLSDRFSAERPKGSFSTLEIQRTEQGDSAMYLCASSLVGQGDQPQHFGDGTRLSIL.

This clonotype was picked up many times. The CDR3 nucleotides are TGCAGTGCTAGAGTTGGCGTCACTGAAGCTTTCTTT. Its translation: CSARVGVTEAFF. The chain couples TRBV20-1 to TRBJ1-1, with D uncertain. V gave up 1 base and J gave up 4 bases, with 7 bases separating them. This CDR3 comprises 12 residues. Germline V gene sequence: CDR1 DFQATT, CDR2 SNEGSKA (reference sequence).

The chain couples TRBV24-1 to TRBJ2-1, with D tentatively TRBD2 (6 bases). CDR1 KGHDR and CDR2 SFDVKD come from the germline V gene. This CDR3 has 14 residues. The V and J ends lost 6 bases and 5 bases respectively, with 13 bases between them. CDR3 in amino acids: CATSHRDSNNEQFF. DNA for the CDR3: TGTGCCACCAGTCACCGGGACTCAAACAATGAGCAGTTCTTC.

This clonotype has a handful of counts. V gene TRBV6-2 or TRBV6-3 combines with J gene TRBJ1-2; TRBD1 matches 11 bases. CDR1 is MNHEY, CDR2 SVGEGT, per germline. The CDR3 contains 18 residues. Losses at the gene ends were 10 bases for V and 4 bases for J; bases not matched to a gene: 20. The CDR3, as DNA: TGTGCCAACAAGGATACTAGGACAGGGGGCAGACGAGGCTATGGCTACACCTTC. It encodes CANKDTRTGGRRGYGYTF.

Details on this clonotype: A single base separates this from a much larger clone, so it may be a read error. The rearrangement joins TRBV19 to TRBJ1-2; 8 bases fit TRBD1. Germline V lookup: CDR1 LNHDA, CDR2 SQIVND (reference sequence). The CDR3 runs to 16 residues. V was pared by 3 bases and J by 7 bases, with 13 bases of the junction left unmatched. The DNA of the CDR3 is TGTGCCAGTAGTATTCTGTTTCTGCAGGGGGCAAGTGGCTACACCTTC. Encoded protein: CASSILFLQGASGYTF. The full variable domain, with the rest looked up from reference TRBV19 and TRBJ1-2, is DGGITQSPKYLFRKEGQNVTLSCEQNLNHDAMYWYRQDPGQGLRLIYYSQIVNDFQKGDIAEGYSVSREKKESFPLTVTSAQKNPTAFYLCASSILFLQGASGYTFGSGTRLTVV.